The next 3 T cell receptor beta chains were all read from a single sample in a study of CD8 T cells in ankylosing spondylitis. TCRdb used MiXCR to reprocess the 5' RACE reads, holding one entry per CDR3 protein. Of almost 250,000 distinct CDR3 sequences listed, 32% were seen once; the top ten hold 4% to 5.5%. Sequencing input: blood, either unsorted or a sorted T cell fraction (not recorded which). The source of these receptors is a male donor with ankylosing spondylitis or in good health (not recorded which).

This rearrangement joins TRBV29-1 to TRBJ2-7; 9 bases align to TRBD1. Germline V lookup: CDR1 SQVTM, CDR2 ANQGSEA. V dropped 5 bases and J dropped 3; count of bases not matched to a gene: 8. The CDR3 totals 14 residues. Here the CDR3 DNA reads TGCAGCGTTTCGGGACAGGGATTAATCTACGAGCAGTACTTC. It is translated as CSVSGQGLIYEQYF.

The chain has TRBV15 and TRBJ2-1; 7 bases line up with TRBD1. After removal of 1 base from V and 9 bases from J, the junction contained 12 bases not matched to a gene. Germline CDR1 is LNHNV and CDR2 is YYDKDF (reference sequence). The CDR3 totals 16 residues. CDR3 sequence: CATSRGPGTVSSEQFF. The CDR3, as DNA: TGTGCCACCAGCAGAGGCCCCGGGACAGTGAGTAGTGAGCAGTTCTTC. Combining the CDR3 with reference TRBV15 and TRBJ2-1 gives the whole variable domain DAMVIQNPRYQVTQFGKPVTLSCSQTLNHNVMYWYQQKSSQAPKLLFHYYDKDFNNEADTPDNFQSRRPNTSFCFLDIRSPGLGDTAMYLCATSRGPGTVSSEQFFGPGTRLTVL.

DNA of the CDR3: TGTGCCAGCAGGCACGCGGGGCACGACACAGATACGCAGTATTTT. Encoded protein: CASRHAGHDTDTQYF. V is TRBV12-3 or TRBV12-4 and J is TRBJ2-3; tentative D call: TRBD2 (6 bases). Between the trimmed V and J ends, which lost 6 bases and 2 bases, there was a span of 15 bases. The CDR3 runs to 15 residues.